The T cell receptor beta chain described here comes from a study of shared T cell receptors in the human thymus. Assay: immunoSEQ multiplex PCR; the TCRdb copy retains only in-frame clones and omits some. The sample contains more than 550,000 clones, roughly 88% of which appear only once. The V gene lost 0 bases and the J gene lost 7 bases, with 14 bases spanning the gap. Germline V gives CDR1 SGHRS, CDR2 YFSETQ. The CDR3 is 15 residues long. These data also formed part of another study, on human thymus T cells. This second report adds: The thymus tissue came from resections taken during corrective heart surgery. Thymic and blood repertoires appeared to carry a bias in their V and J gene usage. Unrelated individuals were reported by related research to share highly overlapping thymic repertoires.

Material for sequencing was thymocytes. This clonotype was sampled from a girl less than two years old with a congenital heart defect. The chain recombines TRBV5-1 with TRBJ2-1; possibly TRBD2 for D (7 bases). In DNA form, the CDR3 reads TGCGCCAGCAGCTTGGGGGGGCGCGGGGGAAATGAGCAGTTCTTC. Protein sequence: CASSLGGRGGNEQFF. Drawing the rest from reference TRBV5-1 and TRBJ2-1, the complete variable domain is KAGVTQTPRYLIKTRGQQVTLSCSPISGHRSVSWYQQTPGQGLQFLFEYFSETQRNKGNFPGRFSGRQFSNSRSEMNVSTLELGDSALYLCASSLGGRGGNEQFFGPGTRLTVL.